The 10 T cell receptor beta chains presented below share a single source sample, sequenced in a study of T cell repertoires in cytomegalovirus infection. TCRdb itself ran the reads through MiXCR, one entry per CDR3 protein. The table has around 530,000 distinct CDR3 sequences, less than 30% seen once. Sequences were obtained from PBMCs. The receptors here all came from a human donor in good health (CMV status not recorded). Some clones in this sample may be carry-over from other donors' samples.

This clonotype was counted a few times. The chain carries TRBV15 and TRBJ1-2, with 10 bases aligning to TRBD1. In germline, CDR1 is LNHNV, CDR2 YYDKDF (reference sequence). V dropped 3 bases and J dropped 3; count of bases not matched to a gene: 13. The CDR3 contains 18 residues. CDR3 coding DNA: TGTGCCACCAGCAGTAACTCCGGGACAGGGGCGATTGACTATGGCTACACCTTC. It specifies CATSSNSGTGAIDYGYTF. The full variable domain, its missing parts supplied by reference TRBV15 and TRBJ1-2, is DAMVIQNPRYQVTQFGKPVTLSCSQTLNHNVMYWYQQKSSQAPKLLFHYYDKDFNNEADTPDNFQSRRPNTSFCFLDIRSPGLGDTAMYLCATSSNSGTGAIDYGYTFGSGTRLTVV.

Only a few counts were recorded for this clonotype. V is TRBV5-5 and J is TRBJ2-3; possibly TRBD2 for D (6 bases). V was pared by 6 bases and J by 0 bases, with 11 bases between. The CDR3 is 14 residues long. Germline assignment: CDR1 SGHKS and CDR2 YYEKEE (reference sequence). The CDR3 DNA follows: TGTGCCAGCACGTCCCGGGAGAGCACAGATACGCAGTATTTT. Amino acid sequence: CASTSRESTDTQYF.

This clonotype was detected a few times. The chain is built from TRBV6-5 and TRBJ1-2; 7 bases line up with TRBD1. The germline V gene has CDR1 MNHEY and CDR2 SVGAGI. The junction had 12 bases not matched to a gene; V was cut back by 5 bases and J by 3 bases. This CDR3 is 16 amino acids long. The CDR3 DNA follows: TGTGCCAGCAGTAACCATCGACAGGGCTTCGACTATGGCTACACCTTC. It translates to CASSNHRQGFDYGYTF.

This clonotype was seen only a few times. V gene TRBV7-9 combines with J gene TRBJ1-1; no clear D gene. Germline loops: CDR1 SEHNR, CDR2 FQNEAQ (reference sequence). The length of the CDR3 is 14 residues. With 3 bases removed from V and 1 base from J, the gap between germline ends came to 9 bases. The DNA for the CDR3 is TGTGCCAGCAGCTTCTCGGATTCGAACACTGAAGCTTTCTTT. It is translated as CASSFSDSNTEAFF.

The chain couples TRBV28 to TRBJ2-7, with 9 bases matching TRBD1. V gave up 6 bases and J gave up 12 bases; unmatched junction bases: 18. The CDR3 covers 15 residues. Germline loops: CDR1 MDHEN, CDR2 SYDVKM. The CDR3, as DNA: TGTGCCAGCAGCTCACCCGGGACAGGGACTCGGTTGGGGTACTTC. Amino acid sequence: CASSSPGTGTRLGYF.

The rearrangement joins TRBV7-3 to TRBJ1-1; possibly TRBD1 for D (5 bases). The CDR3 has 14 amino acids. Looked up from germline, CDR1 is SGHTA and CDR2 is FQGTGA. V lost 6 bases, J lost 1 base, and 12 bases lay in between. DNA of the CDR3: TGTGCCAGCAGTGGGGGAGGGTGGAACACTGAAGCTTTCTTT. Amino acid sequence: CASSGGGWNTEAFF.

The table lists this clonotype with a few counts. The J gene is TRBJ2-3, the V gene TRBV12-5; the D gene is possibly TRBD2 (6 bases). V lost 0 bases and J lost 7, with 17 bases in between. This CDR3 contains 16 residues. Per germline, CDR1 LGHNT and CDR2 FRNRAP. DNA for the CDR3: TGTGCTAGTGGTTTGGTTCTCGGGAGCCGAGTCCATACGCAGTATTTT. It yields the protein CASGLVLGSRVHTQYF.

This clonotype was found many times. The V call is TRBV12-3 or TRBV12-4, the J call TRBJ1-1; D may be TRBD1 (5 bases). Trimming cost V 8 bases and J 2 bases, with 18 bases left between them. This CDR3 region has 15 residues. DNA of the CDR3: TGTGCCAGCTCCTGGGGAGGGGCGAGAAACACTGAAGCTTTCTTT. Residues: CASSWGGARNTEAFF.

As regards this clonotype: One end of the junction does not line up with germline, which may come from a read error. The V and J genes are TRBV2 and TRBJ2-1; 10 nucleotides align to TRBD1. Germline values: CDR1 SNHLY, CDR2 FYNNEI. This CDR3 comprises 14 residues. DNA of the CDR3: TGTGCCAGCAGTGGCCCGGGACAGGGGTTTGAGCAGCTCTTC. It yields the protein CASSGPGQGFEQLF.

The gene calls are TRBV3-1 and TRBJ1-1; D is unclear. The CDR3 is 13 amino acids. Germline V CDR1 and CDR2: LGHDT, YNNKEL (reference sequence). Trimming removed 1 base at V and 11 bases at J, with 14 bases between. The CDR3 DNA follows: TGTGCCAGCAGCCAAGGTGACCCTTTTGGGGCTTTCTTT. This gives the protein CASSQGDPFGAFF.